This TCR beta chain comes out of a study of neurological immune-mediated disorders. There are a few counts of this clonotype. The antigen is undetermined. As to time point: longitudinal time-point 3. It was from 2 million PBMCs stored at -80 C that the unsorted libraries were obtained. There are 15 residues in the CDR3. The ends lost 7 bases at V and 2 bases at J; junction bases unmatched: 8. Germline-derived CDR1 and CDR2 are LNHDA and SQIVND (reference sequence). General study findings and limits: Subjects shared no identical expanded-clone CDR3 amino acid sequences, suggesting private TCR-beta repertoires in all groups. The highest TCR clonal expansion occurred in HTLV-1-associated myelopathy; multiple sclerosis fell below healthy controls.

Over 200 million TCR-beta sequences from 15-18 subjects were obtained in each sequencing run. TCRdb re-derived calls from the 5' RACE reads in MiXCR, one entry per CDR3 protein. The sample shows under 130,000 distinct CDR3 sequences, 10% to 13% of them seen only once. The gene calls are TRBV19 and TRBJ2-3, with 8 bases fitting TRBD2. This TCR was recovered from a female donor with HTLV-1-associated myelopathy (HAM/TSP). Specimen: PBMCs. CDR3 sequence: CASTPRRGDTDTQYF. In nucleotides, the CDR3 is TGTGCCAGTACCCCGCGGCGGGGGGACACAGATACGCAGTATTTT.